This is a list of T cell receptor beta chains from one sample in a study of blood T cell repertoires in COVID-19. The data were produced by immunoSEQ multiplex PCR, yet TCRdb's version contains in-frame clones alone and is incomplete. Of fewer than 350,000 clones in the sample, approximately 86% were seen once. Input material: PBMCs or T cells enriched from blood (not recorded which). These receptors were obtained from a woman aged 40 to 55 with acute COVID-19. Both conserved end residues are part of each CDR3. The D gene is left open where the match is weak. Part of the rows lack a size; the others show once, few, many or a class for expanded clones.

j_gene | v_gene | abundance | d_gene | CDR3nt | CDR3aa
TRBJ2-5 | TRBV7-9 | - | TRBD1 | TGTGCAGTGACAGGGCTCGAGGAGACCCAGTACTTC | CAVTGLEETQYF
TRBJ2-2 | TRBV19 | - | - | TGTGCCAGTAGTATAGGTACAGGGCGGTCGTTCGGGGAGCTGTTTTTT | CASSIGTGRSFGELFF
TRBJ1-2 | TRBV6-2/TRBV6-3 | few | - | TGTGCCAGCAGTCAGAACCTGCAGGGACTAGGTGGCTACACCTTC | CASSQNLQGLGGYTF
TRBJ2-2 | TRBV6-5 | few | - | TGTGCCAGCACTAGACAGCAGGTCCCCGGGGAGCTGTTTTTT | CASTRQQVPGELFF
TRBJ1-2 | TRBV27 | - | - | TGTGCCAGCAGTCTTGGAGTGGGCTATGGCTACACCTTC | CASSLGVGYGYTF
TRBJ1-1 | TRBV11-2 | - | TRBD1 | TGTGCCAGCAGCTCCCAACAGGGGGGCCCCGTGAACACTGAAGCTTTCTTT | CASSSQQGGPVNTEAFF
TRBJ1-6 | TRBV7-2 | - | TRBD1 | TGTGCCAGCAGCTCCGCCCCGACAGGGGGCGCATCACCCCTCCACTTT | CASSSAPTGGASPLHF
TRBJ2-2 | TRBV27 | once | TRBD2 | TGTGCCAGCACCCACGGGCGGGGGGGCCGTAGGACCGGGGAGCTGTTTTTT | CASTHGRGGRRTGELFF
TRBJ1-1 | TRBV18 | few | TRBD1 | TGTGCCAGCTCACCAAAGGACAGGGGTTCATACGGTGAAGCTTTCTTT | CASSPKDRGSYGEAFF
TRBJ1-5 | TRBV10-3 | - | TRBD1 | TGTGCCATCAGTAACGGGACAGGGTTGGGAAGGGCCCAGCATTTT | CAISNGTGLGRAQHF
TRBJ1-5 | TRBV24-1 | - | - | TGTGCCACCCCCTCGGGACGGGGGAGTTACAATCAGCCCCAGCATTTT | CATPSGRGSYNQPQHF
TRBJ1-2 | TRBV27 | once | - | TGTGCCAGCAGCCGTAAACCCCAGGAGGGGAGGAGAGCTGGTGGCTACACCTTC | CASSRKPQEGRRAGGYTF
TRBJ1-1 | TRBV28 | - | - | TGTGCCAGCAGTATCCACAGGGAGAACACTGAAGCTTTCTTT | CASSIHRENTEAFF
TRBJ2-4 | TRBV11-2 | - | - | TGTGCCAGCAGCTTAGGGGCATGGGACATTCAGTACTTC | CASSLGAWDIQYF
TRBJ2-7 | TRBV28 | - | TRBD1 | TGTGCCAGCAGGCGAGACAGGGGATTTTCCTACGAGCAGTACTTC | CASRRDRGFSYEQYF
TRBJ2-2 | TRBV7-8 | - | TRBD2 | TGTGCCAGCAGCTCCCGGACTAGCGGATTTAACACCGGGGAGCTGTTTTTT | CASSSRTSGFNTGELFF
TRBJ2-1 | TRBV6-5 | - | TRBD1 | TGTGCCAGCAGTTACTCGACGACAGGGGGCCGGAATGAGCAGTTCTTC | CASSYSTTGGRNEQFF
TRBJ2-3 | TRBV9 | once | TRBD2 | TGTGCCAGCAGCGTATCGTCCGCGACTAGCGGGAGACTAGATACGCAGTATTTT | CASSVSSATSGRLDTQYF
TRBJ1-3 | TRBV5-1 | - | - | TGCGCCAGCCACGGAGGAGACTCTGGAAACACCATATATTTT | CASHGGDSGNTIYF
TRBJ2-7 | TRBV7-9 | - | TRBD1 | TGTGCCAGCAGCACCGGGACAGTAACCTACGAGCAGTACTTC | CASSTGTVTYEQYF
TRBJ2-1 | TRBV24-1 | - | - | TGTGCCACCAGTGAAACAGGTTCTAGCTCCTACAATGAGCAGTTCTTC | CATSETGSSSYNEQFF
TRBJ1-3 | TRBV15 | - | - | TGTGCCACCAGCATCGGGGGCTCTGGAAACACCATATATTTT | CATSIGGSGNTIYF
TRBJ1-6 | TRBV6-5 | - | - | TGTGCCAGCAGGAGGACATACGGTAATTCACCCCTCCACTTT | CASRRTYGNSPLHF
TRBJ1-5 | TRBV10-3 | few | - | TGTGCCATCAGTGTCGGGGCAGGGGATAGCAATCAGCCCCAGCATTTT | CAISVGAGDSNQPQHF